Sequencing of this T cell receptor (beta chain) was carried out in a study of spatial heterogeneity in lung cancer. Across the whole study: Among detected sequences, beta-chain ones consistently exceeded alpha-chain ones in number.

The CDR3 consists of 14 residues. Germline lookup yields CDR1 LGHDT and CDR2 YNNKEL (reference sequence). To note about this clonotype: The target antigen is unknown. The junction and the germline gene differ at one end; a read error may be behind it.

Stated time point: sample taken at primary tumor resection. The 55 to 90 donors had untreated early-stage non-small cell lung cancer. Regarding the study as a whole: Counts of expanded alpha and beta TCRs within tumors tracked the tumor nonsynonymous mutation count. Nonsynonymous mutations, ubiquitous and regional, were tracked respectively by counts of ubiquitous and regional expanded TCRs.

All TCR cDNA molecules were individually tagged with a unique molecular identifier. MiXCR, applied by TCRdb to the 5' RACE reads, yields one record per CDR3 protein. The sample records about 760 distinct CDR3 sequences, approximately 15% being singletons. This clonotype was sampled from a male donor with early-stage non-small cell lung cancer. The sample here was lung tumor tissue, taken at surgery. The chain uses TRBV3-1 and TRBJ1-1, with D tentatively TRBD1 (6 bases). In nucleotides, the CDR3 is TGTGCCTGCAGCCAGCGGGGGGCGTACACTGAAGCTTTCTTT. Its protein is CACSQRGAYTEAFF.